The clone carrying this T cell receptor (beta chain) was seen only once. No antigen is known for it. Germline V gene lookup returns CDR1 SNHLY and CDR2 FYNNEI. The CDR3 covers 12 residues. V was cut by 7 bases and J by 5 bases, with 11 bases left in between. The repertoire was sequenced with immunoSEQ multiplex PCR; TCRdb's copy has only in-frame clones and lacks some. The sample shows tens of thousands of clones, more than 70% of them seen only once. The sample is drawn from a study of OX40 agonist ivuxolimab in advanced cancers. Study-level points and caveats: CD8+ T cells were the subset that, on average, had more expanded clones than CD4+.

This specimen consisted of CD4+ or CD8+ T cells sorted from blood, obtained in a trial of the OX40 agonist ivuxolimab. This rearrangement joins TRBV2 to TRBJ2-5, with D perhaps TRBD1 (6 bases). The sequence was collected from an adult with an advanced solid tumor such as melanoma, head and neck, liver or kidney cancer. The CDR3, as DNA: TGTGCCAGCACCAGGGGTGGTGAGACCCAGTACTTC. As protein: CASTRGGETQYF.